The rows below give T cell receptor beta chains drawn from one sample of a study of response to subunit inactivated influenza vaccine. TCRdb re-called the RT-PCR reads with MiXCR, one entry per CDR3 protein. The sample holds more than 450,000 distinct CDR3 sequences, about 7.6% seen once. The sample here was PBMCs from blood, taken roughly 24 months after vaccination. The receptors originated from a man between 50 and 69 years old who received an inactivated influenza vaccine. The CDR3 runs from the conserved cysteine through the conserved F or W. A D gene is named only where the DNA matches it firmly. Rows may omit the clone size; those that give it use once, few, many or a size class.

clone_size	v_call	d_call	j_call	cdr3_aa	cdr3_nt
few	TRBV12-3/TRBV12-4	TRBD2	TRBJ2-3	CASRKSGRERRTDTQYF	TGTGCCAGCAGGAAATCAGGGAGGGAGAGGAGAACAGATACGCAGTATTTT
few	TRBV27	NA	TRBJ2-7	CASSLQRPPYEQYF	TGTGCCAGCAGTTTACAGCGCCCTCCCTACGAGCAGTACTTC
many	TRBV4-3	TRBD2	TRBJ2-1	CASSQKVASGGVGEQFF	TGCGCCAGCAGCCAAAAGGTTGCCAGCGGGGGGGTAGGAGAGCAGTTCTTC
few	TRBV5-8	NA	TRBJ1-5	CASRRRGSNQPQHF	TGTGCCAGCAGACGTCGGGGGTCCAATCAGCCCCAGCATTTT
many	TRBV6-5	NA	TRBJ2-5	CASSYGTSTGTQYF	TGTGCCAGCAGTTACGGGACCTCCACGGGGACCCAGTACTTC
NA	TRBV6-2/TRBV6-3	TRBD2	TRBJ2-3	CASSYLYPSGGPSTDTQYF	TGTGCCAGCAGTTACCTCTATCCTAGCGGGGGGCCGAGCACAGATACGCAGTATTTT
many	TRBV5-1	NA	TRBJ1-1	CASSSGQQNTEAFF	TGCGCCAGCAGCTCCGGACAACAGAACACTGAAGCTTTCTTT
many	TRBV10-3	TRBD2	TRBJ2-5	CAISGASGSIETQYF	TGTGCCATCAGTGGGGCTAGCGGGAGTATAGAGACCCAGTACTTC
many	TRBV28	NA	TRBJ2-2	CASSLPPRFTGELFF	TGTGCCAGCAGTTTACCCCCTAGATTCACCGGGGAGCTGTTTTTT
NA	TRBV2	NA	TRBJ2-4	CASKLGGNIQYF	TGTGCCAGCAAACTGGGGGGAAACATTCAGTACTTC
NA	TRBV27	NA	TRBJ2-1	CASSLYDRSYNEQFF	TGTGCCAGCAGTTTATATGACAGGTCCTACAATGAGCAGTTCTTC
few	TRBV28	TRBD2	TRBJ2-7	CASSNPSGSLYEQYF	TGTGCCAGCAGTAACCCCAGCGGGAGTTTGTACGAGCAGTACTTC
many	TRBV20-1	TRBD2	TRBJ2-5	CSARDIFGLGQEETQYF	TGCAGTGCTAGAGATATCTTTGGACTAGGTCAGGAAGAGACCCAGTACTTC
NA	TRBV6-5	NA	TRBJ2-7	CASSYSSRDSYEQYF	TGTGCCAGCAGTTACTCGAGTCGGGACTCCTACGAGCAGTACTTC
many	TRBV12-5	TRBD1	TRBJ2-7	CASGLELQGTAISYEQYF	TGTGCTAGTGGTTTGGAACTCCAGGGGACAGCCATCTCCTACGAGCAGTACTTC
few	TRBV29-1	NA	TRBJ2-5	CSVLSLGETQYF	TGCAGCGTTTTGTCGCTTGGGGAGACCCAGTACTTC
many	TRBV29-1	NA	TRBJ2-5	CSVEGGFQETQYF	TGCAGCGTTGAAGGGGGGTTCCAAGAGACCCAGTACTTC
many	TRBV5-1	NA	TRBJ2-1	CATASQNNEQFF	TGCGCCACCGCCTCCCAGAACAATGAGCAGTTCTTC
few	TRBV5-1	NA	TRBJ2-4	CASSGGGSVNIQYF	TGCGCCAGCAGTGGAGGGGGAAGCGTGAACATTCAGTACTTC
few	TRBV5-1	NA	TRBJ2-7	CASSLNARPRYEQYF	TGCGCCAGCAGCCTAAACGCTCGACCGCGCTACGAGCAGTACTTC
NA	TRBV12-3/TRBV12-4	NA	TRBJ1-1	CASSLSSEITEAFF	TGTGCCAGCAGTTTAAGCTCCGAAATAACCGAAGCTTTCTTT
NA	TRBV11-2	NA	TRBJ2-7	CASSLSSTGTYEQYF	TGTGCCAGCAGCTTATCGAGTACAGGGACCTACGAGCAGTACTTC
few	TRBV5-1	NA	TRBJ1-3	CASGDSRHGNTIYF	TGCGCCAGCGGCGACAGCCGACATGGAAACACCATATATTTT
NA	TRBV7-2	NA	TRBJ2-1	CASSLGGTGRGEQFF	TGTGCCAGCAGCTTAGGAGGCACAGGGAGGGGTGAGCAGTTCTTC
NA	TRBV4-1	TRBD1	TRBJ1-5	CASSRQTTGGYQPQHF	TGCGCCAGCAGCCGGCAAACGACAGGGGGATATCAGCCCCAGCATTTT
many	TRBV3-1	TRBD1	TRBJ2-7	CASSLDRGHSYEQYF	TGTGCCAGCAGCTTGGACAGGGGACACTCCTACGAGCAGTACTTC
many	TRBV7-8	TRBD1	TRBJ2-2	CASSYRGFNTGELFF	TGTGCCAGCAGCTACAGGGGTTTCAACACCGGGGAGCTGTTTTTT
few	TRBV7-9	NA	TRBJ1-1	CASSNDRSEAFF	TGTGCCAGCAGCAACGACCGGTCCGAAGCTTTCTTT
few	TRBV18	NA	TRBJ1-1	CASSRTGTQTEAFF	TGTGCCAGCTCACGAACCGGGACACAGACTGAAGCTTTCTTT
few	TRBV4-1	TRBD1	TRBJ1-4	CASSQQTGSATNEKLFF	TGCGCCAGCAGCCAACAGACAGGGTCCGCAACTAATGAAAAACTGTTTTTT
NA	TRBV20-1	TRBD1	TRBJ1-2	CSAHRGANYGYTF	TGCAGTGCCCACAGGGGGGCTAACTATGGCTACACCTTC
few	TRBV27	NA	TRBJ1-6	CASSLGGGSYNSPLHF	TGTGCCAGCAGTTTAGGTGGTGGGTCCTATAATTCACCCCTCCACTTT
many	TRBV24-1	NA	TRBJ2-7	CATSEGPAGMNYEQYF	TGTGCCACCTCCGAGGGGCCGGCAGGGATGAACTACGAGCAGTACTTC
many	TRBV6-5	NA	TRBJ2-7	CASSWDFYEQYF	TGTGCCAGCAGCTGGGACTTTTACGAGCAGTACTTC
many	TRBV29-1	TRBD2	TRBJ2-1	CSVERLAGDEQFF	TGCAGCGTTGAGCGACTAGCGGGAGATGAGCAGTTCTTC
many	TRBV29-1	NA	TRBJ1-3	CSVGWSQGNTIYF	TGCAGCGTTGGATGGTCGCAAGGAAACACCATATATTTT
few	TRBV3-1	TRBD2	TRBJ2-5	CASSQRTSGGAETQYF	TGTGCCAGCAGCCAGAGGACTAGCGGGGGGGCTGAGACCCAGTACTTC
many	TRBV20-1	NA	TRBJ2-1	CSARVAGSDGEQFF	TGCAGTGCTAGAGTGGCCGGGAGCGACGGTGAGCAGTTCTTC
many	TRBV6-1	NA	TRBJ1-1	CASKRGKGGTEAFF	TGTGCCAGCAAAAGGGGGAAGGGAGGAACTGAAGCTTTCTTT
NA	TRBV2	TRBD2	TRBJ2-1	CATRGVTAYNEQFF	TGTGCCACCCGGGGGGTAACGGCCTACAATGAGCAGTTCTTC
few	TRBV29-1	TRBD2	TRBJ2-1	CSVGAGAGNEQFF	TGCAGCGTCGGAGCGGGAGCGGGAAATGAGCAGTTCTTC
NA	TRBV29-1	NA	TRBJ2-7	CSVVKPPNYEQYF	TGCAGCGTTGTAAAGCCGCCAAACTACGAGCAGTACTTC
few	TRBV28	NA	TRBJ1-5	CASSLSGRGRGRPQHF	TGTGCCAGCAGTTTATCGGGACGGGGCAGGGGCCGGCCCCAGCATTTT
many	TRBV10-3	TRBD1	TRBJ2-7	CAISDSGTGASYEQYF	TGTGCCATCAGTGACTCCGGGACAGGGGCATCCTACGAGCAGTACTTC
few	TRBV27	NA	TRBJ2-7	CASKGSEGYTYEQYF	TGTGCCAGCAAGGGCTCCGAGGGATACACCTACGAGCAGTACTTC
many	TRBV5-1	NA	TRBJ2-5	CASHKDLRETQYF	TGCGCCAGCCACAAGGATCTCCGAGAGACCCAGTACTTC
NA	TRBV12-3/TRBV12-4	TRBD2	TRBJ2-1	CASRLSGGAFHNEQFF	TGTGCCAGCAGATTGAGCGGGGGGGCCTTCCACAATGAGCAGTTCTTC
NA	TRBV14	TRBD2	TRBJ2-3	CASSQELLAGGSDTQYF	TGTGCCAGCAGCCAAGAACTTTTAGCGGGAGGTTCAGATACGCAGTATTTT
NA	TRBV12-3/TRBV12-4	NA	TRBJ1-5	CASSLGDSLNQPQHF	TGTGCCAGCAGTTTGGGAGACAGCCTCAATCAGCCCCAGCATTTT
few	TRBV27	TRBD1	TRBJ2-1	CASSFSGTGIDEQFF	TGTGCCAGCAGTTTCTCCGGGACAGGGATCGATGAGCAGTTCTTC
NA	TRBV11-2	NA	TRBJ2-2	CASTKPQTGELFF	TGTGCCAGCACCAAACCACAGACCGGGGAGCTGTTTTTT